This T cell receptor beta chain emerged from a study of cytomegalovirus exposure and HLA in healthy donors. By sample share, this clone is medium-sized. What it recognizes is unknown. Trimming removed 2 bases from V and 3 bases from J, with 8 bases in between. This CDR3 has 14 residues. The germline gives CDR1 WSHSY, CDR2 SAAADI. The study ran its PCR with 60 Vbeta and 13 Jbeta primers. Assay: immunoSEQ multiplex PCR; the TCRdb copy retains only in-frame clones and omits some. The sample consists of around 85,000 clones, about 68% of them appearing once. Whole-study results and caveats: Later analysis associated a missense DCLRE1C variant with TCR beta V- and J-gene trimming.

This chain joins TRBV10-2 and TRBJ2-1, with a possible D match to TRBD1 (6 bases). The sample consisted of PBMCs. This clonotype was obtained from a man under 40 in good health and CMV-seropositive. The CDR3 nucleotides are TGCGCCAGCAGTGAGAAGGGGGACTACAATGAGCAGTTCTTC. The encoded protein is CASSEKGDYNEQFF.